This passage covers 29 T cell receptor beta chains from one sample sequenced in a study of OX40 agonist ivuxolimab in advanced cancers. Data came from immunoSEQ multiplex PCR; TCRdb stores just in-frame clones and leaves some out. The sample includes around 100,000 clones, about 91% of them seen just once. This material consisted of CD4+ or CD8+ T cells sorted from blood, taken in a trial of the OX40 agonist ivuxolimab. The receptors were gathered from an adult with an advanced solid tumor such as melanoma, head and neck, liver or kidney cancer.

In DNA, the CDR3 is TGTGCCAGCAGTCTGCTTGATGGCTACACCTTC. Amino acid sequence: CASSLLDGYTF. V usage is TRBV6-1 and J usage is TRBJ1-2; no clear D. CDR1 is MNHNS and CDR2 is SASEGT in the germline V gene. This CDR3 contains 11 residues. Trimming took off 5 bases at V and 6 bases at J, with 7 bases between the two ends.

The V and J genes are TRBV7-2 and TRBJ1-1, with D perhaps matching TRBD1 (5 bases). Per the germline V gene, CDR1 is SGHTA and CDR2 is FQGNSA. The CDR3 totals 12 residues. V lost 6 bases to trimming and J lost 7 bases, with 12 bases between them. The chain's CDR3 is CASSSGVIEAFF. The CDR3 DNA reads TGTGCCAGCAGTTCGGGGGTGATTGAAGCTTTCTTT.

This clone was counted only a few times. The CDR3 reads CSVTVSGTGELFF. CDR3 coding DNA: TGCAGCGTGACGGTCTCTGGGACCGGGGAGCTGTTTTTT. This chain joins TRBV29-1 and TRBJ2-2; D gene unclear. This CDR3 has 13 residues. The V end lost 6 bases, the J end lost 5 bases, and 13 bases lay between the germline ends. From germline, CDR1 is SQVTM and CDR2 ANQGSEA.

CDR3 in DNA: TGTGCCAGCAGCCTTATAGGAAACACCATATATTTT. It codes for CASSLIGNTIYF. The chain uses TRBV6-6 and TRBJ1-3; D remains ambiguous. The ends were cut back, 6 bases at V and 4 bases at J, with 7 bases in the middle. The CDR3 runs to 12 residues. Germline-derived CDR1 and CDR2 are MNHNY and SVGAGI (reference sequence).

This clone was seen once. The chain joins TRBV11-2 to TRBJ2-3; D ambiguous. CDR1 SGHAT and CDR2 FQNNGV come from the germline V gene. CDR3 length: 13 residues. The V gene lost 5 bases and the J gene lost 2 bases, with 8 bases spanning the gap. Here the CDR3 DNA reads TGTGCCAGCAGCCGCCTCCTCACAGATACGCAGTATTTT. It is translated as CASSRLLTDTQYF.

This chain uses TRBV7-9 with TRBJ2-3; D uncertain. Trimming left V 6 bases short and J 2 bases short, with 12 bases between. The V gene's germline CDR1 is SEHNR and CDR2 FQNEAQ (reference sequence). There are 14 residues in the CDR3. This CDR3 reads CASSRDIDTDTQYF. For the CDR3, the DNA is TGTGCCAGCAGTCGTGACATTGACACAGATACGCAGTATTTT.

This chain connects TRBV6-5 to TRBJ1-3, with D possibly matching TRBD1 (5 bases). The CDR3 has 14 amino acids. Germline values: CDR1 MNHEY, CDR2 SVGAGI. Deletions cut 4 bases from V and 0 bases from J, with 7 bases between. CDR3 DNA: TGTGCCAGCAGTTTCACAGGCTCTGGAAACACCATATATTTT. Encoded protein: CASSFTGSGNTIYF.

This chain uses TRBV18 with TRBJ2-1; TRBD2 is a possible D gene (6 bases). The CDR3 is made up of 14 amino acids. Trimming removed 6 bases at V and 2 bases at J, with 11 bases between. CDR1 is KGHSH, CDR2 LQKENI, per germline. This chain's CDR3 is CASSPSDAYNEQFF. The CDR3 DNA follows: TGTGCCAGCTCTCCTAGCGATGCCTACAATGAGCAGTTCTTC.

The rearrangement links TRBV20-1 to TRBJ2-7; no firm D call. Germline V gives CDR1 DFQATT, CDR2 SNEGSKA (reference sequence). The CDR3 length is 11 residues. Between the trimmed V and J ends, which lost 6 bases and 4 bases, there was a span of 10 bases. The CDR3 sequence: CSAPWTYEQYF. In nucleotides, the CDR3 is TGCAGTGCACCCTGGACGTACGAGCAGTACTTC.

V usage is TRBV6-6 and J usage is TRBJ2-3; 7 bases align to TRBD2. V was clipped by 4 bases and J by 1 base; unmatched bases: 2. There are 14 residues in the CDR3. Germline assignment: CDR1 MNHNY and CDR2 SVGAGI (reference sequence). The CDR3 spells CASSWAGGTDTQYF. DNA for the CDR3: TGTGCCAGCAGTTGGGCGGGAGGCACAGATACGCAGTATTTT.

The count of this clone is one. V is TRBV5-1 and J is TRBJ2-7; 10 nucleotides match TRBD2. Germline lookup yields CDR1 SGHRS and CDR2 YFSETQ. V shed 0 bases, J shed 6 bases, and the junction held 6 bases outside the gene matches. This CDR3 contains 15 residues. CDR3 residues: CASSLDLAGVGEQYF. The CDR3 DNA sequence: TGCGCCAGCAGCTTGGATCTAGCGGGAGTTGGCGAGCAGTACTTC.

This chain connects TRBV30 to TRBJ2-7; D call uncertain. The CDR3 has 12 residues. Germline loops: CDR1 GTSNPN, CDR2 SVGIG (reference sequence). V lost 2 bases, J lost 1 base, and 6 bases lay in between. The CDR3 region is CAWSRLSYEQYF. The CDR3 DNA sequence: TGTGCCTGGAGTCGCCTTTCCTACGAGCAGTACTTC. Looking up the rest from reference TRBV30 and TRBJ2-7 gives the full variable domain: SQTIHQWPATLVQPVGSPLSLECTVEGTSNPNLYWYRQAAGRGLQLLFYSVGIGQISSEVPQNLSASRPQDRQFILSSKKLLLSDSGFYLCAWSRLSYEQYFGPGTRLTVT.

The chain links TRBV11-3 to TRBJ2-3; TRBD2 agrees at 12 bases. J gave up 2 bases and V 5 bases, and 8 bases lay outside the gene matches. The CDR3 is made up of 17 amino acids. CDR1 is SGHNT, CDR2 YENEEA, per germline. The CDR3 sequence is CASSLRLAGVVTDTQYF. In DNA, the CDR3 is TGTGCCAGCAGCCTCCGACTAGCGGGAGTGGTCACAGATACGCAGTATTTT.

The V call is TRBV10-3, the J call TRBJ2-1; perhaps D is TRBD1 or TRBD2 (5 bases each). The CDR3 loop spans 13 amino acids. In germline, CDR1 is ENHRY, CDR2 SYGVKD. The V end lost 6 bases, the J end lost 5 bases, and 11 bases lay between the germline ends. CDR3 bases: TGTGCCATCAGAGGGACCCAAAACAATGAGCAGTTCTTC. Protein: CAIRGTQNNEQFF.

This clone was picked up a small number of times. The V call is TRBV28, the J call TRBJ2-7; D unclear. The CDR3 covers 11 residues. The germline V gene has CDR1 MDHEN and CDR2 SYDVKM. The CDR3 spells CAIGPAYEQYF. The CDR3 bases are TGTGCTATAGGGCCCGCCTACGAGCAGTACTTC. Combining the CDR3 with reference TRBV28 and TRBJ2-7 gives the whole variable domain DVKVTQSSRYLVKRTGEKVFLECVQDMDHENMFWYRQDPGLGLRLIYFSYDVKMKEKGDIPEGYSVSREKKERFSLILESASTNQTSMYLCAIGPAYEQYFGPGTRLTVT.

The chain has TRBV9 and TRBJ2-2; 8 nucleotides line up with TRBD2. Germline V gives CDR1 SGDLS, CDR2 YYNGEE. This CDR3 region has 17 residues. V shed 2 bases and J 3 bases; nucleotides not matched to a gene: 9. The CDR3 sequence: CASSVSFGTSDTGELFF. CDR3 bases: TGTGCCAGCAGCGTTTCCTTCGGGACTAGTGACACCGGGGAGCTGTTTTTT.

The J gene is TRBJ1-2, the V gene TRBV19; 8 positions match TRBD1. V was pared by 7 bases and J by 4 bases, with 11 bases of the junction left unmatched. This CDR3 is 15 amino acids long. Germline CDR1 LNHDA, CDR2 SQIVND (reference sequence). The CDR3: CASNPGQGRGYGYTF. The CDR3 DNA reads as TGTGCCAGTAACCCAGGACAGGGCCGCGGCTATGGCTACACCTTC.

The chain couples TRBV28 to TRBJ1-1; no firm D call. CDR1 MDHEN and CDR2 SYDVKM come from the germline V gene. Trimming cost V 4 bases and J 0 bases, with 6 bases left between them. CDR3 length: 13 amino acids. CDR3 sequence (DNA): TGTGCCAGCAGTTCGACGGTGAACACTGAAGCTTTCTTT. Translated, it gives CASSSTVNTEAFF.

Only a few counts were recorded for this clone. The chain uses TRBV7-2 and TRBJ2-1; D remains ambiguous. The CDR3 runs to 15 residues. Germline CDR1 reads SGHTA; CDR2 reads FQGNSA. Trimming stripped 4 bases from V and 0 bases from J, with 10 bases between. Here the CDR3 reads CASSSAWSSYNEQFF. The DNA for the CDR3 is TGTGCCAGCAGCTCCGCCTGGAGCTCCTACAATGAGCAGTTCTTC.

This chain connects TRBV9 to TRBJ2-3; TRBD2 might be the D (6 bases). V was trimmed by 5 bases and J by 2 bases, leaving 18 bases between them. This CDR3 is 16 amino acids long. In germline, CDR1 is SGDLS, CDR2 YYNGEE. Here the CDR3 DNA reads TGTGCCAGCAGTGGAAGGAGGGAAACCCCCACAGATACGCAGTATTTT. Protein sequence: CASSGRRETPTDTQYF.

This clone has a single count. V and J are TRBV30 and TRBJ2-7; maybe TRBD2 (7 bases). CDR1 and CDR2 (germline): GTSNPN, SVGIG (reference sequence). The length of the CDR3 is 13 residues. Trimming stripped 4 bases from V and 3 bases from J, with 13 bases between. The CDR3 sequence is CAWKRGGSYEQYF. The CDR3 DNA sequence: TGTGCCTGGAAAAGGGGGGGAAGCTACGAGCAGTACTTC.

In nucleotides, the CDR3 is TGCAGCTCCAACCTCCCCCTTAGCACAGATACGCAGTATTTT. Protein product: CSSNLPLSTDTQYF. The V and J genes are TRBV29-1 and TRBJ2-3; D not certain. Germline V gives CDR1 SQVTM, CDR2 ANQGSEA. The CDR3 runs 14 residues. V gave up 8 bases and J gave up 0 bases, with 15 bases separating them.

This clone was detected only once. V is TRBV5-1 and J is TRBJ1-2, with unresolved D. The CDR3 loop spans 16 amino acids. In germline, CDR1 is SGHRS, CDR2 YFSETQ. Trimming shortened V by 4 bases and J by 5 bases, and 21 bases separated the two germline ends. The CDR3 DNA sequence: TGCGCCAGCAGCGATTCGACGGTTCAGAATTTATATGGCTACACCTTC. Translating it yields CASSDSTVQNLYGYTF.

V usage is TRBV5-1 and J usage is TRBJ2-7; TRBD2 matches at 13 bases. The CDR3 extends over 17 amino acids. Per germline, CDR1 SGHRS and CDR2 YFSETQ. The V gene end was trimmed by 3 bases and the J gene end by 6 bases; junction bases not matched to a gene: 12. The CDR3 protein is CASSSRWVGLAGAEQYF. CDR3 in DNA: TGCGCCAGCAGCTCAAGGTGGGTAGGACTAGCGGGAGCCGAGCAGTACTTC.

This clone was detected once. The CDR3 here is CASSTPGQRYEQYF. The CDR3 DNA is TGTGCCAGCAGTACTCCGGGACAGAGGTACGAGCAGTACTTC. The rearrangement links TRBV6-1 to TRBJ2-7, with 7 nucleotides matching TRBD1. The CDR3 spans 14 residues. Germline V gene lookup returns CDR1 MNHNS and CDR2 SASEGT. With 5 bases clipped from V and 4 bases from J, the junction kept 8 bases outside the gene matches.

V usage is TRBV30 and J usage is TRBJ2-6, with D possibly being TRBD2 (6 bases). Germline values: CDR1 GTSNPN, CDR2 SVGIG (reference sequence). The germline V and J ends were trimmed by 5 bases and 2 bases, with 7 bases remaining between them. The CDR3 extends over 13 amino acids. CDR3 nucleotides: TGTGCCTGGCGGGGGACTGGGGCCAACGTCCTGACTTTC. It translates to CAWRGTGANVLTF.

The chain combines TRBV11-3 with TRBJ2-1; 10 nucleotides agree with TRBD2. The trim removed 0 bases at V and 7 bases at J, leaving 9 bases unmatched. The CDR3 is made up of 17 amino acids. From germline, CDR1 is SGHNT and CDR2 YENEEA. This CDR3 reads CASSLELSSGSRNEQFF. CDR3 nucleotides: TGTGCCAGCAGCTTAGAACTATCTAGCGGGAGTCGGAATGAGCAGTTCTTC.

The chain has TRBV29-1 and TRBJ2-1; 14 positions agree with TRBD2. V gave up 6 bases and J gave up 10 bases; unmatched junction bases: 5. Germline loops: CDR1 SQVTM, CDR2 ANQGSEA. The CDR3 covers 13 residues. The CDR3: CSVLGLAGGEQFF. Here the CDR3 DNA reads TGCAGCGTCCTCGGACTAGCGGGGGGCGAGCAGTTCTTC.

V gene TRBV10-2 combines with J gene TRBJ2-7; no clear D. The CDR3 sequence is 13 residues long. Per the germline V gene, CDR1 is WSHSY and CDR2 is SAAADI. V dropped 0 bases and J dropped 7 bases, with 10 bases sitting between them. CDR3 loop: CASSESRVREQYF. Here the CDR3 DNA reads TGCGCCAGCAGTGAGTCAAGGGTTCGGGAGCAGTACTTC.